What follows is one T cell receptor (beta chain) and its context. TCR beta CDR3 regions were amplified from RNA transcripts. Initially, a first-round RT-PCR of the TCR CDR3 employed the HTBI primer set. One entry per CDR3 protein results from TCRdb running MiXCR on the multiplex PCR reads. The data contain around 570,000 distinct CDR3 sequences, just under 20% of them seen just once; the ten biggest clones take up 45% to 50%. This sample is drawn from a study of T cells in Graves' hyperthyroidism and ophthalmopathy. Exclusion criteria comprised uncontrolled infection, other autoimmune disease, pregnancy or lactation. Diagnoses rested on clinical symptoms, serum thyroxine and TRAb, thyroid ultrasound and orbital computed tomography. Out of about 10 ml of fresh peripheral blood came the PBMCs. The sample comprised blood. The sequence was collected from a man aged 35 to 55 with Graves' ophthalmopathy.

In DNA form, the CDR3 reads TGTGCCAGCAGTTACTGGGGCAGGGACAATGAGCAGTTCTTC. Encoded protein: CASSYWGRDNEQFF. The J gene is TRBJ2-1, the V gene TRBV6-5; a weak D match, TRBD1 (5 bases). Trimming removed 1 base from V and 5 bases from J, with 9 bases in between. The CDR3 length is 14 residues. Germline CDR1 and CDR2: MNHEY and SVGAGI.